This T cell receptor (beta chain) was captured in a study of spatial heterogeneity in lung cancer. Trimming took 8 bases from V and 2 from J, leaving 9 bases between them. Germline V lookup: CDR1 MDHEN, CDR2 SYDVKM. The CDR3 loop spans 12 amino acids. General observations from the study: When ubiquitous and regional expanded TCRs were counted, their numbers tracked ubiquitous and regional nonsynonymous mutations, respectively. Tumors with more nonsynonymous mutations had more expanded intratumoral alpha and beta TCRs.

Ten or more counts support this clonotype. The antigen is not known. Every molecule of TCR cDNA had its own unique molecular identifier. TCRdb used MiXCR to reprocess the 5' RACE reads, holding one entry per CDR3 protein. The data show approximately 6,900 distinct CDR3 sequences, about 12% seen once. Time point denoted: sample taken at primary tumor resection. The specimen comprised lung tumor tissue, sampled at surgery. The clonotype was recovered from a male donor with early-stage non-small cell lung cancer. The chain couples TRBV28 to TRBJ1-2; D is unresolved. CDR3 DNA sequence: TGTGCCAGCGTGGGTGGAAACTATGGCTACACCTTC. It is translated as CASVGGNYGYTF.